The rows below give T cell receptor beta chains drawn from one sample of a study of monozygotic twins with inflammatory bowel disease. TCRdb re-called the 5' RACE reads; one entry per CDR3 protein, DNA not given. Its listing shows approximately 400,000 distinct CDR3 sequences. Specimen: blood. These receptors all come from a human donor with ulcerative colitis or Crohn's disease, or a healthy co-twin of an affected twin (not recorded which). Each CDR3 is given with its conserved first and last residue. Fields, in order: J gene, V gene, CDR3 protein.

>TRBJ2-6|TRBV12-3/TRBV12-4
CASSQGPGANVLTF
>TRBJ2-3|TRBV12-3/TRBV12-4
CASSPGGRGDTQYF
>TRBJ1-2|TRBV5-1
CASSFSPGQGHYGYTF
>TRBJ1-4|TRBV5-1
CASGAESNEKLFF
>TRBJ2-1|TRBV5-1
CASRPTGGNAYNEQFF
>TRBJ2-5|TRBV9
CASSVGSGLETQYF
>TRBJ2-3|TRBV20-1
CSQLGVSASTDTQYF
>TRBJ2-7|TRBV12-3/TRBV12-4
CASSWSGDEQYF
>TRBJ2-1|TRBV7-9
CASSLGATRREQFF
>TRBJ1-2|TRBV3-1
CASSHRTSNYGYTF
>TRBJ1-5|TRBV7-2
CASSLEGGVTQPQHF
>TRBJ1-3|TRBV5-1
CASSAGQSSGNTIYF
>TRBJ2-7|TRBV7-2
CASSLFASKSSYEQYF
>TRBJ1-4|TRBV28
CASSSWTDINEKLFF
>TRBJ2-1|TRBV20-1
CSARTGGPGADEQFF
>TRBJ2-6|TRBV7-3
CASSRITGGVGSGANVLTF
>TRBJ2-1|TRBV12-3/TRBV12-4
CASSRKGLAGLEQFF
>TRBJ2-1|TRBV20-1
CCSGQAGNEQFF
>TRBJ1-2|TRBV7-2
CASSLALLETGTRGYTF
>TRBJ1-2|TRBV7-9
CASSLVDGYTF
>TRBJ1-5|TRBV6-1
CASKPDRASNQPQHF
>TRBJ2-3|TRBV20-1
CSHGLVSTDTQYF
>TRBJ2-3|TRBV7-2
CASSPILAQYF
>TRBJ2-3|TRBV7-2
CASSHSDRSTDTQYF
>TRBJ1-1|TRBV10-3
CAISERGETEAFF
>TRBJ2-6|TRBV11-2
CASSFSLIRSGANVLTF
>TRBJ2-3|TRBV11-2
CASSRFKGLAGADTQYF
>TRBJ2-3|TRBV7-2
CASSLYSSPGSPQYF